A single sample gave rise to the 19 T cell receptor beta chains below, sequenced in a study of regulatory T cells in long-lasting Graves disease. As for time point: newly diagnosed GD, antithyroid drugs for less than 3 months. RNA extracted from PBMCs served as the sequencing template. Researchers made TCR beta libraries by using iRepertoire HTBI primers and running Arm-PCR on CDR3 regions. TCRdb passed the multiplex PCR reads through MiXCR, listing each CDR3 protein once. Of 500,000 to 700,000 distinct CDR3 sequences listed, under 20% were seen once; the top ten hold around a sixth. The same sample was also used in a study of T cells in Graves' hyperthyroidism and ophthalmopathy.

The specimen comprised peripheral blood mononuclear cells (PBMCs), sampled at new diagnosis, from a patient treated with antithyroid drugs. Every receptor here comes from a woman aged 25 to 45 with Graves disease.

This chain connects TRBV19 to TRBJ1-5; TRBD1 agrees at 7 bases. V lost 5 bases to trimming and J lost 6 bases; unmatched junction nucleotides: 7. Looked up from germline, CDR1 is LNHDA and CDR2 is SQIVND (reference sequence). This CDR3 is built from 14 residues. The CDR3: CASSPTGPGQPQHF. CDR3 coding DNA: TGTGCCAGTAGTCCGACAGGGCCCGGTCAGCCCCAGCATTTT.

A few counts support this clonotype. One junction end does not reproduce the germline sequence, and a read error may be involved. CDR3 residues: CTSSSREERGTEAFF. In DNA, the CDR3 is TGTACCAGCAGCTCCCGGGAGGAAAGGGGCACTGAAGCTTTCTTT. The gene calls are TRBV11-2 and TRBJ1-1; maybe TRBD1 (5 bases). This CDR3 region has 15 residues. Germline V gives CDR1 SGHAT, CDR2 FQNNGV. The full variable domain, in which reference TRBV11-2 and TRBJ1-1 provide the parts outside the CDR3, is EAGVAQSPRYKIIEKRQSVAFWCNPISGHATLYWYQQILGQGPKLLIQFQNNGVVDDSQLPKDRFSAERLKGVDSTLKIQPAKLEDSAVYLCTSSSREERGTEAFFGQGTRLTVV.

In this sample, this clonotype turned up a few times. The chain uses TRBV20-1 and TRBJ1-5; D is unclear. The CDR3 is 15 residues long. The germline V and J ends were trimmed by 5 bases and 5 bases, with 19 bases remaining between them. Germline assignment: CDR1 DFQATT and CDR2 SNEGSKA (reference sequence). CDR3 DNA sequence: TGCAGTGCTTTGCCCGCGGTGGCCGTCGATCAGCCCCAGCATTTT. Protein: CSALPAVAVDQPQHF.

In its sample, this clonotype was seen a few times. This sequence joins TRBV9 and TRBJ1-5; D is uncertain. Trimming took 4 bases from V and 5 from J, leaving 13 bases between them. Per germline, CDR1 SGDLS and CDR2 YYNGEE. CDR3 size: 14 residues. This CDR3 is CASSPPPGDQPQHF. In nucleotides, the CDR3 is TGTGCCAGCAGCCCCCCCCCGGGAGATCAGCCCCAGCATTTT.

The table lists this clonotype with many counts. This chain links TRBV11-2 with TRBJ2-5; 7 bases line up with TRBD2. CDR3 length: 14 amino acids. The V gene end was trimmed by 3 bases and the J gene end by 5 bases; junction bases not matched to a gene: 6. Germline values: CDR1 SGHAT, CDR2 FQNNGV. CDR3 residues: CASSFPGGRETQYF. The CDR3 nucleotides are TGTGCCAGCAGCTTCCCGGGGGGAAGGGAGACCCAGTACTTC.

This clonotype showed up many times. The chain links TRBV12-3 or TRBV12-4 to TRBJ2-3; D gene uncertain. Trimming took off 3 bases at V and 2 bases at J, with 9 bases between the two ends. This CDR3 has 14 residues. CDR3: CASSFARHTDTQYF. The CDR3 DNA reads TGTGCCAGCAGTTTCGCTAGACACACAGATACGCAGTATTTT.

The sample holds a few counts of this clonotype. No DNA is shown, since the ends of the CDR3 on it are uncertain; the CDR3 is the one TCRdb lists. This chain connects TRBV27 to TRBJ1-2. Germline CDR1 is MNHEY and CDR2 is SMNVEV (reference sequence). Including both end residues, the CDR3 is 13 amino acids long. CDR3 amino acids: CASTLLPYTFGRF.

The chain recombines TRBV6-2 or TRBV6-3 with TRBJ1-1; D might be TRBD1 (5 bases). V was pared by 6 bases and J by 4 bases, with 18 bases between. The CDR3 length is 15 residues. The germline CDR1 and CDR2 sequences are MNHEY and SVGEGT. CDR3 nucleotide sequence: TGTGCCAGCAGGATCAATTGGGGGGGGAGCACTGAAGCTTTCTTT. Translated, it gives CASRINWGGSTEAFF.

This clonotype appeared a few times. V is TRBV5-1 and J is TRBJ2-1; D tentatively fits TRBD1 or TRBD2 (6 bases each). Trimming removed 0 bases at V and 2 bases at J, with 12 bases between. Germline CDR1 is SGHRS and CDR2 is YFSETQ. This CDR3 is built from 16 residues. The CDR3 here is CASSLGGATTYNEQFF. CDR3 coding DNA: TGCGCCAGCAGCTTGGGGGGGGCGACGACCTACAATGAGCAGTTCTTC.

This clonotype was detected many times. CDR3: CASSSAGGVTYNEQFF. CDR3 in DNA: TGTGCCAGCAGTTCGGCAGGGGGCGTAACCTACAATGAGCAGTTCTTC. The chain recombines TRBV28 with TRBJ2-1; the match to TRBD1 covers 8 bases. With V trimmed by 4 bases and J by 2 bases, 7 bases remained unmatched. The CDR3 totals 16 residues. Germline CDR1 reads MDHEN; CDR2 reads SYDVKM.

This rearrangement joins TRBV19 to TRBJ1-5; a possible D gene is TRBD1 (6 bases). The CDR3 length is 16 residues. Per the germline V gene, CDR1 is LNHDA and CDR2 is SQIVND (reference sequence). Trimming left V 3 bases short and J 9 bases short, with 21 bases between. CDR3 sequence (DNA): TGTGCCAGTAGTATTCAACCTGAACAGGGCCTAGGGCCCCAGCATTTT. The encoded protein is CASSIQPEQGLGPQHF.

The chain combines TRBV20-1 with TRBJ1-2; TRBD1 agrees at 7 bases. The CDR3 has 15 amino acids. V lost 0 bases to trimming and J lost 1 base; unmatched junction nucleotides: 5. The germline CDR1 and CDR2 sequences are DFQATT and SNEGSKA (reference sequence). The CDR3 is CSAREGQTLNYGYTF. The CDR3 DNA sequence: TGCAGTGCTAGAGAGGGACAGACCCTTAACTATGGCTACACCTTC.

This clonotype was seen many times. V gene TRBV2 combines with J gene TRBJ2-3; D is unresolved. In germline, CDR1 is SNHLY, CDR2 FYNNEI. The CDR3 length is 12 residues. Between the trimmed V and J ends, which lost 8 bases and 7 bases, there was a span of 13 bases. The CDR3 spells CASQLLLHTQYF. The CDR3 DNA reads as TGTGCCAGCCAACTCCTTTTACATACGCAGTATTTT.

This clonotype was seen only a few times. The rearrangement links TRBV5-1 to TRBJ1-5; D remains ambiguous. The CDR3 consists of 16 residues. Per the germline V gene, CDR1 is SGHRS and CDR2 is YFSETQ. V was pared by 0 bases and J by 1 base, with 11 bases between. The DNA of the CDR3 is TGCGCCAGCAGCTTGGGATCCGGGTTCAGCAATCAGCCCCAGCATTTT. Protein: CASSLGSGFSNQPQHF.

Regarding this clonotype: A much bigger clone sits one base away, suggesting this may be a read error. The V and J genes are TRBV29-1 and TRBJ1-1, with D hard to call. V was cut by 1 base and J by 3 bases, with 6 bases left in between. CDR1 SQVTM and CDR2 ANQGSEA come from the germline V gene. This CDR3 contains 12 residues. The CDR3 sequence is CSVEGSDTEAFF. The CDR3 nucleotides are TGCAGCGTTGAAGGCAGCGACACTGAAGCTTTCTTT.

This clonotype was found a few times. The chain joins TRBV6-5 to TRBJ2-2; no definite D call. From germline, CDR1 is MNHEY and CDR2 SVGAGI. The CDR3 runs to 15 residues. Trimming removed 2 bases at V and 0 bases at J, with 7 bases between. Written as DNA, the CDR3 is TGTGCCAGCAGTTACAAGCGTGCGAACACCGGGGAGCTGTTTTTT. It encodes CASSYKRANTGELFF.

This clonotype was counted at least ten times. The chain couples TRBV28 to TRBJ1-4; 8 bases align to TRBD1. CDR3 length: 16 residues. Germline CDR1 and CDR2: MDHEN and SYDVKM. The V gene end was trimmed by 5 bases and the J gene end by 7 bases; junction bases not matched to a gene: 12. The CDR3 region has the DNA TGTGCCAGCAGTAACCGAGGGGGGACAGGTTCTGAAAAACTGTTTTTT. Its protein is CASSNRGGTGSEKLFF.

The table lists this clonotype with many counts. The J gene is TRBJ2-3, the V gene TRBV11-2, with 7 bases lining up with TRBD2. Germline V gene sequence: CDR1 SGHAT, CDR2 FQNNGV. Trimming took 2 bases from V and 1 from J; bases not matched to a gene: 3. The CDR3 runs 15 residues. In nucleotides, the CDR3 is TGTGCCAGCAGCTTATACGGGAGGCGCACAGATACGCAGTATTTT. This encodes CASSLYGRRTDTQYF.

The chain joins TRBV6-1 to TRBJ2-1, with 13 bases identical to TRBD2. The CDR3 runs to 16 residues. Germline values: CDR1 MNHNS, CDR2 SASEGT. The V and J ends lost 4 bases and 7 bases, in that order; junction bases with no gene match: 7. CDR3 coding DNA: TGTGCCAGCAGTGGCGCCGGGACTAGCGGGACTAATGAGCAGTTCTTC. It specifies CASSGAGTSGTNEQFF.